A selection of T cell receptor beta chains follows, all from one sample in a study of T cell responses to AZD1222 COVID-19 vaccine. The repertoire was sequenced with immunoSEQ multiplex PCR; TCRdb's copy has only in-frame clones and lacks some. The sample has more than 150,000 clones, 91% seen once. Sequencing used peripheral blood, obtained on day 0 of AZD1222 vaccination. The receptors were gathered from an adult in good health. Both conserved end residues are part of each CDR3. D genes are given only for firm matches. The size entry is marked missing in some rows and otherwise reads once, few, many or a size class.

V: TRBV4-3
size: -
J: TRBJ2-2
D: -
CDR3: CASSQGTGELFF
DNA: TGCGCCAGCAGCCAAGGCACCGGGGAGCTGTTTTTT

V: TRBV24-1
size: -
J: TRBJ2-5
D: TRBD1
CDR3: CATSEAGTVKETQYF
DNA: TGTGCCACCAGTGAGGCCGGGACAGTTAAAGAGACCCAGTACTTC

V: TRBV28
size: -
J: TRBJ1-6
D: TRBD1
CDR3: CASSTPHRGDNSPLHF
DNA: TGTGCCAGCAGTACCCCGCACAGGGGAGATAATTCACCCCTCCACTTT

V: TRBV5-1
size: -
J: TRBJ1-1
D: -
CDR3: CASSLSPSQGLSEAFF
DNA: TGCGCCAGCAGCCTCAGCCCTTCTCAGGGCCTGTCTGAAGCTTTCTTT

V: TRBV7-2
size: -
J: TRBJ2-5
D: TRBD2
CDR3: CASSPTTSGRAETQYF
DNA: TGTGCCAGCAGCCCGACCACTAGCGGGAGGGCAGAGACCCAGTACTTC

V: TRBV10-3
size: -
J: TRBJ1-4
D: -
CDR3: CAINGGLREKLFF
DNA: TGTGCCATCAATGGAGGACTCAGGGAAAAACTGTTTTTT

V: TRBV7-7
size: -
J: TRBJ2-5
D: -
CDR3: CASSPTASETQYF
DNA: TGTGCTAGCAGCCCCACCGCTAGTGAGACCCAGTACTTC

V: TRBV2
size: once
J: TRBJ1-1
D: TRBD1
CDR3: CASRLRQGTKNTEAFF
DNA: TGTGCCAGCAGGCTACGACAGGGGACCAAGAACACTGAAGCTTTCTTT

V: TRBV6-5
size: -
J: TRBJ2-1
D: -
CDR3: CASRRGGGIEQFF
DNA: TGTGCCAGCAGGAGGGGGGGAGGGATAGAGCAGTTCTTC

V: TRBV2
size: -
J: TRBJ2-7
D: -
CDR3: CASSESEKLYEQYF
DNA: TGTGCCAGCAGTGAAAGTGAGAAGCTCTACGAGCAGTACTTC

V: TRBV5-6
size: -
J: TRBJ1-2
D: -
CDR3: CASSSLSGTLNGYTF
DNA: TGTGCCAGCAGCTCCCTCTCCGGGACCCTCAATGGCTACACCTTC

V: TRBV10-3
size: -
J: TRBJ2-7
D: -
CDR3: CAISESQAYEQYF
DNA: TGTGCCATCAGTGAGTCACAGGCCTACGAGCAGTACTTC

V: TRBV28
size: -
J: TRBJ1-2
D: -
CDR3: CASRSSRALRRDYGYTF
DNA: TGTGCCAGCAGGAGCTCACGGGCTCTTAGGAGGGACTATGGCTACACCTTC

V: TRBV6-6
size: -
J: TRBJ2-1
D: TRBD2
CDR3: CASSYGLAGGHNEQFF
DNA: TGTGCCAGCAGTTACGGGTTAGCGGGAGGCCACAATGAGCAGTTCTTC

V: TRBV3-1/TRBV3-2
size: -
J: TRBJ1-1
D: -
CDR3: CASNVNGVNTEAFF
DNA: TGTGCCAGCAACGTCAACGGGGTAAACACTGAAGCTTTCTTT

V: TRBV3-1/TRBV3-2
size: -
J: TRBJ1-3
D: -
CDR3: CASSQGESGNTIYF
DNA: TGTGCCAGCAGCCAGGGGGAGTCTGGAAACACCATATATTTT

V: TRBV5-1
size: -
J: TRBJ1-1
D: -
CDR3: CASSLGDGPYYLNTEAFF
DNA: TGCGCCAGCAGCTTGGGGGACGGACCCTATTACCTGAACACTGAAGCTTTCTTT

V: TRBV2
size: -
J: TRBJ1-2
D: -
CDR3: CASRQTGVANYGYTF
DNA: TGTGCCAGCAGACAAACAGGAGTTGCTAACTATGGCTACACCTTC

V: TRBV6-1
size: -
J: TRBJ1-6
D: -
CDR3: CASSEQGFGSPLHF
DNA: TGTGCCAGCAGTGAACAGGGGTTTGGTTCACCCCTCCACTTT

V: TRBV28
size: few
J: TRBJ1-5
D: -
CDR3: CASGTTGRENQPQHF
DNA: TGTGCCAGCGGTACCACAGGGAGGGAAAATCAGCCCCAGCATTTT

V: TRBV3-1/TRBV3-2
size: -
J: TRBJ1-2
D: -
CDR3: CASSLRQSTLRGYTF
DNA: TGTGCCAGCAGCCTTAGACAGTCGACCCTCCGAGGCTACACCTTC

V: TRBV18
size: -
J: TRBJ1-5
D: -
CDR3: CASSLDLGGNQPQHF
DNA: TGTGCCAGCTCATTAGACCTGGGGGGCAATCAGCCCCAGCATTTT

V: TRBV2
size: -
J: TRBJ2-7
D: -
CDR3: CASSEQVRYEQYF
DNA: TGTGCCAGCTCGGAACAGGTCCGATACGAGCAGTACTTC

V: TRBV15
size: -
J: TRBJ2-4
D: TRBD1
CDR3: CATSTGTGDKEWNIQYF
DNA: TGTGCCACCAGCACCGGGACAGGGGACAAGGAATGGAACATTCAGTACTTC

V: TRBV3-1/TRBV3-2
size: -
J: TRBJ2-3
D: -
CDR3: CASSQVEGRDTQYF
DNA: TGTGCCAGCAGCCAAGTAGAAGGGAGAGATACGCAGTATTTT

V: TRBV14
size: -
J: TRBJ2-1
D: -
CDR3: CASSKQGQSEQFF
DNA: TGTGCCAGCAGCAAACAGGGACAAAGTGAGCAGTTCTTC

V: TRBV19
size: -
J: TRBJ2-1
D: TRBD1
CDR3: CASSIRDRGNEQFF
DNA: TGTGCCAGTAGCATCCGGGACAGGGGAAATGAGCAGTTCTTC

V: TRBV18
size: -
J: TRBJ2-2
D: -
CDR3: CASSKGGTGELFF
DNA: TGTGCCAGCTCGAAGGGGGGCACCGGGGAGCTGTTTTTT

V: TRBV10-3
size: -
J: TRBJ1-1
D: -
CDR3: CAISAGNQNTEAFF
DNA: TGTGCCATCAGTGCAGGGAACCAGAACACTGAAGCTTTCTTT

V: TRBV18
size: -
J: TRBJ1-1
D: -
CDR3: CASSPDLKDVEAFF
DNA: TGTGCCAGCTCACCTGATTTAAAGGATGTTGAAGCTTTCTTT

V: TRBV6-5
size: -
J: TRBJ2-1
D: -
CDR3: CASSQEGRVNEQFF
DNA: TGTGCCAGCAGTCAGGAGGGCCGGGTGAATGAGCAGTTCTTC

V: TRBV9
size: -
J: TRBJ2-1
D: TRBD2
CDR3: CASNPAGVVYNEQFF
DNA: TGTGCCAGCAATCCGGCGGGAGTTGTCTACAATGAGCAGTTCTTC

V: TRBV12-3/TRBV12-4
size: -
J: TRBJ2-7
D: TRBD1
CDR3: CASSDRGVDEQYF
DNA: TGTGCCAGCAGTGACAGGGGGGTCGACGAGCAGTACTTC

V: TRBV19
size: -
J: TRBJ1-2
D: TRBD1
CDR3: CASSNFPTGARGYTF
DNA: TGTGCCAGTAGTAACTTTCCGACAGGGGCCAGGGGCTACACCTTC

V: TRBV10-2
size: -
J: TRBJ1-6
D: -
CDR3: CASGGGNSPLHF
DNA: TGCGCCAGCGGTGGGGGCAATTCACCCCTCCACTTT

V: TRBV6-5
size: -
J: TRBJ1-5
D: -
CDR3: CASSYSGLHPNQPQHF
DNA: TGTGCCAGCAGTTACAGCGGGCTTCATCCGAATCAGCCCCAGCATTTT

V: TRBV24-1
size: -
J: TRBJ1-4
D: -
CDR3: CATSDPGQVEKLFF
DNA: TGTGCCACCAGTGACCCCGGGCAGGTGGAAAAACTGTTTTTT

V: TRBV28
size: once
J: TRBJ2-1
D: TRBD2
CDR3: CASTPPGLAGVGEQFF
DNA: TGTGCCAGCACCCCCCCGGGGCTAGCGGGAGTTGGTGAGCAGTTCTTC

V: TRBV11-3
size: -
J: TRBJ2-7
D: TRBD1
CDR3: CASSLTGDSYEQYF
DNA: TGTGCCAGCAGCTTGACAGGGGACTCCTACGAGCAGTACTTC

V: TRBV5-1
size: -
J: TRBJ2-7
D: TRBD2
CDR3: CASSPGGMSGRGEQYF
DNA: TGCGCCAGCAGCCCCGGGGGTATGTCAGGGAGGGGCGAGCAGTACTTC